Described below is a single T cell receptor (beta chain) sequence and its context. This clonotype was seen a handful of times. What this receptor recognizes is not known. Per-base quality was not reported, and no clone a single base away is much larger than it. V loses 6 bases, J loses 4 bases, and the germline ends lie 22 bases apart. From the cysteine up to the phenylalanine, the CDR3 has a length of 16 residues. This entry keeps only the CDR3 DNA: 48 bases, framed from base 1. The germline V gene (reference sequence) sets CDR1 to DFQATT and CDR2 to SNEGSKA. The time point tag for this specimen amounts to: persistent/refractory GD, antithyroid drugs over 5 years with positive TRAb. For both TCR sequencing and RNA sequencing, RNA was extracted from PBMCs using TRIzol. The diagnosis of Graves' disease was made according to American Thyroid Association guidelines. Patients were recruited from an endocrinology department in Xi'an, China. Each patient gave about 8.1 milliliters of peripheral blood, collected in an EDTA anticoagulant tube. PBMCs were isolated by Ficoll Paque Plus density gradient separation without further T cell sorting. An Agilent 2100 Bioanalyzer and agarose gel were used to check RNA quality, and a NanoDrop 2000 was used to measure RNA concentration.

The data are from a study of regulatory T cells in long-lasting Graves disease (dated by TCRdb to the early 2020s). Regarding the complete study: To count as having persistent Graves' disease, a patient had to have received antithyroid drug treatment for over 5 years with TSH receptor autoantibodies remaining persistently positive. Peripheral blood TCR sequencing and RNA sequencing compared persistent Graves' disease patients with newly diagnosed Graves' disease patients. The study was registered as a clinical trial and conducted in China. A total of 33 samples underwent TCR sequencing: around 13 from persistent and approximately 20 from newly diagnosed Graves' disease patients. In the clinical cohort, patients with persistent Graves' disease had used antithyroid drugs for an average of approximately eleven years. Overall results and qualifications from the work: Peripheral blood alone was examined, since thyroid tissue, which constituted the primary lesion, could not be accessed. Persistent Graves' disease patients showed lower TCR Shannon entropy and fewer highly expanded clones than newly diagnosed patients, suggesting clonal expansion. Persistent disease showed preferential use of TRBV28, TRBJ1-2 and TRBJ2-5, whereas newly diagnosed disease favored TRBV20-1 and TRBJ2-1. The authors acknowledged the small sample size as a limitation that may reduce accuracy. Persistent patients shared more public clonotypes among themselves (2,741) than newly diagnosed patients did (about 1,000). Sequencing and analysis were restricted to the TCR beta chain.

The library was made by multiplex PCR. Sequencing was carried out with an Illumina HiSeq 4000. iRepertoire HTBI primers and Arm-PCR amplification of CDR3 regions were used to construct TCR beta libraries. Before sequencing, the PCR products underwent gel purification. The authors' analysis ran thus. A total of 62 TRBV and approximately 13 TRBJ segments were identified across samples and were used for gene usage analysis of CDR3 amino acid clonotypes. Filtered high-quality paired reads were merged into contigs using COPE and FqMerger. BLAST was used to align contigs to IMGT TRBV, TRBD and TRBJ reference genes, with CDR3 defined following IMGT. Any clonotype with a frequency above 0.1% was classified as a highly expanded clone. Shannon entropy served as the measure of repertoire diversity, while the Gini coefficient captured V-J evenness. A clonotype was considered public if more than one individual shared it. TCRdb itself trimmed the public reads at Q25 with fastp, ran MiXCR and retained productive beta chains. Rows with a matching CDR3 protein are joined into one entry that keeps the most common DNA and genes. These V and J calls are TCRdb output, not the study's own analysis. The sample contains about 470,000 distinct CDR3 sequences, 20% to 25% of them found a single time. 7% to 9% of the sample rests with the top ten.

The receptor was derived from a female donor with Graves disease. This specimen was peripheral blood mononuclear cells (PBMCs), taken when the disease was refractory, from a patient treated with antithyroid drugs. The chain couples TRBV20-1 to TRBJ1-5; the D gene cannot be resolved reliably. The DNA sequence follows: TGCAGTGCCCCCCCCAAGGCAAGGGAACCAAATCAGCCCCAGCATTTT. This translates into CSAPPKAREPNQPQHF.